The present T cell receptor beta chain was sequenced within a study of shared clonotypes between healthy human individuals. Libraries were prepared by immunoSEQ multiplex PCR; TCRdb keeps only in-frame clonotypes and omits some of them. The sample records 2 million to 2.5 million clones, roughly 90% being singletons. V was trimmed by 5 bases and J by 0 bases, leaving 16 bases between them. This CDR3 region has 16 residues. Germline-derived CDR1 and CDR2 are SGHRS and YFSETQ. Sequencing was performed on naive CD4+ T cells from PBMCs. The subset denotes: CD45RA+ positively selected. The sequence was obtained from a young man in good health. Some clones in this sample may be carry-over from other donors' samples. V gene TRBV5-1 combines with J gene TRBJ2-3; no definite D call. The CDR3 bases are TGCGCCAGCAGGGAAACGAGGCCCTCAAGCACAGATACGCAGTATTTT. Translation gives CASRETRPSSTDTQYF.